Shown below are 22 T cell receptor beta chains from a single sample sequenced in a study of PD-L1 blockade in urothelial cancer. Documented time point: pretreatment peripheral blood. Only in-frame clones appear in the TCRdb table, and some are missing; sequencing was by immunoSEQ multiplex PCR. The table lists 84,000 or so clones, over 65% of them singletons, with approximately 15% in the top ten. The starting material was PBMCs, obtained around atezolizumab (anti-PD-L1) treatment. Every receptor here comes from a man in his 60s with urothelial cancer.

The genes are TRBV9 and TRBJ1-2, with 8 bases aligning to TRBD1. This CDR3 comprises 16 residues. Trimming took 3 bases from V and 3 from J; bases not matched to a gene: 10. In germline, CDR1 is SGDLS, CDR2 YYNGEE. CDR3 residues: CASSAGGQGAYYGYTF. CDR3 bases: TGTGCCAGCAGCGCTGGGGGTCAGGGGGCCTACTATGGCTACACCTTC.

The V and J genes are TRBV6-6 and TRBJ1-4, with D unresolved. The ends were cut back, 4 bases at V and 8 bases at J, with 8 bases in the middle. This CDR3 is 12 amino acids long. Germline V gene sequence: CDR1 MNHNY, CDR2 SVGAGI (reference sequence). CDR3 DNA sequence: TGTGCCAGCAGTTCGGGAGGGGAAAAACTGTTTTTT. Residues: CASSSGGEKLFF.

This clone was observed once. V and J are TRBV18 and TRBJ1-1; D gene unclear. CDR3 length: 14 residues. Per germline, CDR1 KGHSH and CDR2 LQKENI. With 2 bases removed from V and 1 base from J, the gap between germline ends came to 8 bases. CDR3 sequence (DNA): TGTGCCAGCTCACCAGTTCAGGCGAACACTGAAGCTTTCTTT. Translation gives CASSPVQANTEAFF.

This chain connects TRBV9 to TRBJ2-2; D remains ambiguous. V lost 0 bases and J 4 bases, leaving 7 bases between the germline ends. Germline-derived CDR1 and CDR2 are SGDLS and YYNGEE. This CDR3 region has 14 residues. The CDR3 DNA sequence: TGTGCCAGCAGCGTAGGAGGAAGCACCGGGGAGCTGTTTTTT. Protein product: CASSVGGSTGELFF.

For the CDR3, the DNA is TGTGCCAGCAGTTTAGCGGGACAGGGTTTGGGCGAGCAGTACTTC. It is translated as CASSLAGQGLGEQYF. The chain links TRBV28 to TRBJ2-7, with 9 bases aligning to TRBD1. After removal of 2 bases from V and 6 bases from J, the junction contained 8 bases not matched to a gene. The germline V gene encodes CDR1 MDHEN and CDR2 SYDVKM. The CDR3 runs to 15 residues. Full variable domain (remainder filled in from reference TRBV28 and TRBJ2-7): DVKVTQSSRYLVKRTGEKVFLECVQDMDHENMFWYRQDPGLGLRLIYFSYDVKMKEKGDIPEGYSVSREKKERFSLILESASTNQTSMYLCASSLAGQGLGEQYFGPGTRLTVT.

CDR3 in amino acids: CASRSGGVGHGSYEQYF. In DNA, the CDR3 is TGTGCCAGCAGATCCGGGGGAGTCGGTCATGGCTCCTACGAGCAGTACTTC. The V call is TRBV2, the J call TRBJ2-7, with a weak D call TRBD2 (6 bases). The V gene lost 6 bases and the J gene lost 0 bases, with 21 bases spanning the gap. This CDR3 is built from 17 residues. CDR1 and CDR2 from the germline V gene are SNHLY and FYNNEI. Drawing the rest from reference TRBV2 and TRBJ2-7, the complete variable domain is EPEVTQTPSHQVTQMGQEVILRCVPISNHLYFYWYRQILGQKVEFLVSFYNNEISEKSEIFDDQFSVERPDGSNFTLKIRSTKLEDSAMYFCASRSGGVGHGSYEQYFGPGTRLTVT.

V is TRBV5-1 and J is TRBJ1-5, with D possibly TRBD1 on 5 matching bases. Deletions cut 0 bases from V and 6 bases from J, with 13 bases between. Germline lookup yields CDR1 SGHRS and CDR2 YFSETQ. This CDR3 has 15 amino acids. Written as DNA, the CDR3 is TGCGCCAGCAGCTTGGCCGGGTCGGGGGGTCAGCCCCAGCATTTT. Its protein is CASSLAGSGGQPQHF.

The genes are TRBV28 and TRBJ2-7; 10 nucleotides agree with TRBD2. Trimming at V came to 10 bases and at J to 3 bases, leaving 12 bases not matched to a gene. Germline values: CDR1 MDHEN, CDR2 SYDVKM. The CDR3 is 15 residues long. For the CDR3, the DNA is TGTGCCACCAGAATCCAACTAGCGGGATTCTACGAGCAGTACTTC. It is translated as CATRIQLAGFYEQYF. The entire variable domain, with the rest obtained from reference TRBV28 and TRBJ2-7, is as follows: DVKVTQSSRYLVKRTGEKVFLECVQDMDHENMFWYRQDPGLGLRLIYFSYDVKMKEKGDIPEGYSVSREKKERFSLILESASTNQTSMYLCATRIQLAGFYEQYFGPGTRLTVT.

The CDR3 sequence is CAWSFSSGYEQYF. The CDR3 DNA sequence: TGTGCCTGGAGTTTTTCTAGCGGCTACGAGCAGTACTTC. The rearrangement joins TRBV30 to TRBJ2-7; TRBD2 matches at 7 bases. The CDR3 extends over 13 amino acids. The germline CDR1 and CDR2 sequences are GTSNPN and SVGIG (reference sequence). The junction had 4 bases not matched to a gene; V was cut back by 2 bases and J by 3 bases.

The rearrangement uses TRBV27 and TRBJ2-7; 7 positions match TRBD1. The germline V gene has CDR1 MNHEY and CDR2 SMNVEV (reference sequence). V was pared by 7 bases and J by 0 bases, with 9 bases of the junction left unmatched. The CDR3 has 15 amino acids. CDR3 coding DNA: TGTGCCAGCAAGTTGGGGACAGCGAGCTCCTACGAGCAGTACTTC. Translated: CASKLGTASSYEQYF.

The chain has TRBV7-2 and TRBJ2-1; D is uncertain. This CDR3 is built from 15 residues. In germline, CDR1 is SGHTA, CDR2 FQGNSA. The ends were cut back, 1 base at V and 7 bases at J, with 14 bases in the middle. The CDR3 DNA reads as TGTGCCAGCAGCTTAGTAAGCGCCAAGATGAATGAGCAGTTCTTC. Translation gives CASSLVSAKMNEQFF.

This chain joins TRBV10-3 and TRBJ1-2, with 10 bases that match TRBD1. Germline assignment: CDR1 ENHRY and CDR2 SYGVKD. The CDR3 length is 14 residues. Unmatched junction bases numbered 7, after V lost 5 bases and J lost 7 bases. CDR3 amino acids: CAISPATGGGGYTF. CDR3 sequence (DNA): TGTGCCATCAGTCCAGCGACAGGGGGCGGTGGCTACACCTTC.

J is TRBJ1-4 and V is TRBV19; the D is unclear. This CDR3 is 14 amino acids long. Germline values: CDR1 LNHDA, CDR2 SQIVND (reference sequence). Trimming took off 4 bases at V and 8 bases at J, with 14 bases between the two ends. The CDR3 sequence is CASSNLGLGEKLFF. The CDR3, as DNA: TGTGCCAGTAGTAACCTGGGTCTAGGAGAAAAACTGTTTTTT.

The gene calls are TRBV5-8 and TRBJ1-2; tentative D call: TRBD1 (5 bases). The CDR3 runs 15 residues. Germline values: CDR1 SGHTS, CDR2 YDEGEE. Trimming pared 1 base from V and 1 base from J, leaving 11 bases between. CDR3: CASSLQGSVNYGYTF. Here the CDR3 DNA reads TGTGCCAGCAGCTTGCAGGGATCCGTTAACTATGGCTACACCTTC.

This clone was found a few times. The chain combines TRBV2 with TRBJ1-2, with TRBD1 matching over 7 bases. Germline trimming cut 1 base from V and 7 bases from J; bases unmatched to any gene: 6. CDR3 length: 14 residues. Germline V CDR1 and CDR2: SNHLY, FYNNEI. The DNA of the CDR3 is TGTGCCAGCAGTGAAGACAGGGGATCTGGTGGCTACACCTTC. Protein: CASSEDRGSGGYTF.

The chain joins TRBV2 to TRBJ1-1; 8 bases align to TRBD1. With V trimmed by 11 bases and J by 0 bases, 5 bases remained unmatched. There are 13 residues in the CDR3. Germline loops: CDR1 SNHLY, CDR2 FYNNEI. The chain's CDR3 is CACRTGMNTEAFF. Here the CDR3 DNA reads TGTGCCTGCCGGACAGGGATGAACACTGAAGCTTTCTTT.

This clone was picked up a small number of times. This chain uses TRBV9 with TRBJ2-3, with a possible D match to TRBD2 (6 bases). This CDR3 has 16 amino acids. CDR1 is SGDLS, CDR2 YYNGEE, per germline. The V end was cut by 0 bases, the J end by 0 bases, with 11 bases between. For the CDR3, the DNA is TGTGCCAGCAGCGTAGGGACTACCTCTAGCACAGATACGCAGTATTTT. It specifies CASSVGTTSSTDTQYF.

The chain couples TRBV5-1 to TRBJ1-4; 9 nucleotides match TRBD1. The CDR3 covers 17 residues. V shed 0 bases and J 8 bases; nucleotides not matched to a gene: 11. Germline lookup yields CDR1 SGHRS and CDR2 YFSETQ. Here the CDR3 DNA reads TGCGCCAGCAGCTTGGGGGACAGGGAAGATTTGGGGGAAAAACTGTTTTTT. Translating it yields CASSLGDREDLGEKLFF. Full variable domain (missing parts from reference TRBV5-1 and TRBJ1-4): KAGVTQTPRYLIKTRGQQVTLSCSPISGHRSVSWYQQTPGQGLQFLFEYFSETQRNKGNFPGRFSGRQFSNSRSEMNVSTLELGDSALYLCASSLGDREDLGEKLFFGSGTQLSVL.

V is TRBV7-9 and J is TRBJ1-6; D unresolved. Trimming pared 7 bases from V and 7 bases from J, leaving 14 bases between. This CDR3 has 14 amino acids. Per the germline V gene, CDR1 is SEHNR and CDR2 is FQNEAQ (reference sequence). The CDR3 spells CASTIGRQNSPLHF. The CDR3 nucleotides are TGTGCCAGCACCATCGGGAGGCAAAATTCACCCCTCCACTTT.

This CDR3 is CASSLVSQGQKNIQYF. CDR3 DNA: TGTGCCAGCAGTTTAGTAAGCCAGGGACAGAAAAACATTCAGTACTTC. The rearrangement links TRBV27 to TRBJ2-4; 7 nucleotides align to TRBD1. Per the germline V gene, CDR1 is MNHEY and CDR2 is SMNVEV (reference sequence). Trimming cost V 2 bases and J 4 bases; bases outside gene matches: 8. This CDR3 has 16 residues.

CDR3 nucleotide sequence: TGTGCCAGCAGCTATAGCTTCATTACCGGGGAGCTGTTTTTT. This codes for CASSYSFITGELFF. The J gene is TRBJ2-2, the V gene TRBV11-2; the D is unclear. From germline, CDR1 is SGHAT and CDR2 FQNNGV. V lost 4 bases, J lost 5 bases, and 11 bases lay in between. This CDR3 comprises 14 residues.

The chain links TRBV5-5 to TRBJ2-5, with D unclear. V lost 1 base to trimming and J lost 7 bases, with 8 bases between them. Looked up from germline, CDR1 is SGHKS and CDR2 is YYEKEE (reference sequence). The CDR3 extends over 12 amino acids. The CDR3 DNA sequence: TGTGCCAGCAGCTTGTTGTCCGGGACCCAGTACTTC. Translation: CASSLLSGTQYF.